This T cell receptor (beta chain) emerged from a study of OX40 agonist ivuxolimab in advanced cancers. Across the study: Recorded diagnoses for dose-escalation patients were hepatocellular carcinoma, melanoma, renal cell or head and neck cancer.

The V gene end was trimmed by 8 bases and the J gene end by 3 bases; junction bases not matched to a gene: 9. CDR3 length: 15 amino acids. Germline V gives CDR1 MNHNS, CDR2 SASEGT. The assay was immunoSEQ multiplex PCR, and TCRdb's table has in-frame clones only and misses some. The table has under 15,000 clones, 80% seen once. Points from the study as a whole: Doses of 0.1 to 3.0 mg/kg were accompanied by clonal expansion of CD4+ and CD8+ blood T cells by week 6.

As regards this clone: Its antigen is still unknown.

The starting material was CD4+ or CD8+ T cells sorted from blood, obtained in a trial of the OX40 agonist ivuxolimab. The clonotype originates from an adult with an advanced solid tumor such as melanoma, head and neck, liver or kidney cancer. V gene TRBV6-1 combines with J gene TRBJ1-2; 10 bases map to TRBD1. CDR3 bases: TGTGCCAGCTCGTTCCGGGACAGGGGCTACTATGGCTACACCTTC. Its protein product is CASSFRDRGYYGYTF.